The T cell receptor beta chain described here comes from a study of blood T cell repertoires in COVID-19. Study at large: T cells, B-cell-depleted T cells, or PBMCs provided the cDNA or gDNA that served as material.

Sequenced by immunoSEQ multiplex PCR; TCRdb stores in-frame clones only, minus some. The sample shows 100,000 to 150,000 clones, about 86% of them seen only once. Recovered participants had two consecutive negative NP/OP PCR tests, healthcare professional clearance, or symptom resolution. The CDR3 extends over 15 amino acids. Germline V gene data show CDR1 as SGHTA and CDR2 as FQGNSA. V gave up 4 bases and J gave up 4 bases; unmatched junction bases: 4. The source material was PBMCs or T cells enriched from blood (not recorded which). This TCR derives from a woman in her forties or fifties who had recovered from COVID-19. The J gene is TRBJ2-1, the V gene TRBV7-2; 10 nucleotides agree with TRBD2. CDR3 in amino acids: CASSSDSGGYNEQFF. Written as DNA, the CDR3 is TGTGCCAGCAGCTCGGATAGCGGGGGGTACAATGAGCAGTTCTTC.